This T cell receptor beta chain was profiled in a study of T cells in Graves' hyperthyroidism and ophthalmopathy. Authors of the study amplified TCR beta CDR3 regions from RNA transcripts. The primer set for the first-round RT-PCR of the TCR CDR3 was HTBI. TCRdb recomputed calls from the multiplex PCR reads with MiXCR, one row per CDR3 protein. Of approximately 400,000 distinct CDR3 sequences listed, 15% to 18% are singletons. V was shortened by 7 bases and J by 3 bases, with 10 bases between the two germline ends. The CDR3 totals 12 residues. Germline V gene data show CDR1 as SNHLY and CDR2 as FYNNEI. Broader study findings: The model foresaw ophthalmopathy a median about 6.1 months prior to onset. Most thyroid clonotypes expanded above 0.001 were also detected in blood.

The diagnostic basis comprised clinical symptoms, serum thyroxine and TRAb, thyroid ultrasound and orbital computed tomography. A roughly 10 ml volume of fresh peripheral blood provided the PBMCs. At least ten counts were recorded for this clonotype. No antigen is known for it. This TCR came from a young woman with Graves' hyperthyroidism. This chain connects TRBV2 to TRBJ2-7, with D uncertain. Material for sequencing was blood. In DNA form, the CDR3 reads TGTGCCAGCAAATGGCAGAACTACGAGCAGTACTTC. The encoded protein is CASKWQNYEQYF.